The rows below give T cell receptor beta chains drawn from one sample of a study of T cell responses to AZD1222 COVID-19 vaccine. Generated by immunoSEQ multiplex PCR, the TCRdb table keeps only in-frame clones and is missing some. The sample lists 90,000 to 120,000 clones; about 90% were seen once. Specimen: peripheral blood, collected 28 days after the second AZD1222 dose. The receptor set was obtained from an adult who received the AZD1222 COVID-19 vaccine. The CDR3 runs from the conserved cysteine through the conserved F or W. A D gene is named only where the DNA matches it firmly. Not all rows give a size; the values are once, few, many and, for expanded clones, a class.

clone_size j_call v_call d_call cdr3_aa cdr3_nt
. TRBJ2-7 TRBV7-8 TRBD1 CASSALQGDYEQYF TGTGCCAGCAGCGCGTTACAGGGGGACTACGAGCAGTACTTC
. TRBJ1-1 TRBV5-1 . CASSLGPRGATEAFF TGCGCCAGCAGCTTGGGCCCGAGGGGGGCCACTGAAGCTTTCTTT
. TRBJ2-1 TRBV27 TRBD1 CASGPGQGANNEQFF TGTGCCAGCGGACCGGGACAGGGGGCGAACAATGAGCAGTTCTTC
once TRBJ2-1 TRBV7-2 TRBD2 CASSQPGLRTISYNEQFF TGTGCCAGCAGCCAGCCGGGACTACGCACAATCTCCTACAATGAGCAGTTCTTC
. TRBJ1-2 TRBV2 TRBD1 CASSKNRGYYGYTF TGTGCCAGCAGTAAAAACAGGGGATACTATGGCTACACCTTC
once TRBJ2-2 TRBV19 . CASTRTATNTGELFF TGTGCCAGTACCCGGACAGCCACGAACACCGGGGAGCTGTTTTTT
. TRBJ2-7 TRBV7-9 . CASSFSGPPGGEQYF TGTGCCAGCAGCTTCTCGGGCCCGCCGGGTGGCGAGCAGTACTTC
. TRBJ2-5 TRBV6-2/TRBV6-3 . CASSAPGREKETQYF TGTGCCAGCAGTGCCCCGGGACGGGAAAAAGAGACCCAGTACTTC
once TRBJ2-1 TRBV24-1 TRBD2 CATSDRTSGDNEQFF TGTGCCACCAGTGATAGGACTAGCGGGGACAATGAGCAGTTCTTC
. TRBJ2-2 TRBV5-8 TRBD1 CASRRDSGTGELFF TGTGCCAGTCGTCGGGACAGCGGCACCGGGGAGCTGTTTTTT
. TRBJ2-1 TRBV5-1 . CASSLEKGEQFF TGCGCCAGCAGCCTTGAGAAGGGGGAGCAGTTCTTC
. TRBJ2-3 TRBV7-6 TRBD2 CASSPSGGGLITSTDTQYF TGTGCCAGCAGCCCGAGCGGGGGGGGTCTTATCACGAGCACAGATACGCAGTATTTT
. TRBJ1-4 TRBV4-3 TRBD1 CASSQAFSGTGNEKLFF TGCGCCAGCAGCCAAGCCTTTAGTGGGACAGGGAATGAAAAACTGTTTTTT
. TRBJ1-2 TRBV5-1 . CASSPHSIGAYGYTF TGCGCCAGCAGCCCCCACAGTATTGGTGCCTATGGCTACACCTTC
. TRBJ1-3 TRBV3-1/TRBV3-2 . CASSQGTLAGNTIYF TGTGCCAGCAGCCAAGGGACACTGGCCGGAAACACCATATATTTT
. TRBJ1-5 TRBV29-1 TRBD1 CSVRLQGVGQPQHF TGCAGCGTTCGCTTACAGGGGGTCGGGCAGCCCCAGCATTTT